Below are 30 T cell receptor beta chains sequenced from a single sample in a study of T cells in Graves' hyperthyroidism and ophthalmopathy. Researchers took RNA transcripts and amplified the TCR beta CDR3 regions from them. When the TCR CDR3 underwent first-round RT-PCR, the HTBI primer set was used. MiXCR, run by TCRdb on the multiplex PCR reads, gives a single entry per CDR3 protein. The data show about 400,000 distinct CDR3 sequences, 20% to 30% seen once. The sample comprised blood. Every receptor here comes from a man aged 50 to 60 with Graves' hyperthyroidism.

This clonotype was observed many times. The chain is built from TRBV7-6 and TRBJ2-7; D might be TRBD1 or TRBD2, each matching 6 bases. Germline V gives CDR1 SGHVS, CDR2 FNYEAQ. V was cut by 3 bases and J by 7 bases, with 10 bases left in between. The CDR3 consists of 12 residues. The CDR3 spells CASSFLGGEQYF. DNA of the CDR3: TGTGCCAGCAGCTTTCTAGGGGGGGAGCAGTACTTC.

The rearrangement uses TRBV25-1 and TRBJ2-7; 7 positions match TRBD1. Trimming took 10 bases from V and 3 from J; bases not matched to a gene: 15. There are 15 residues in the CDR3. Germline CDR1 MGHDK, CDR2 SYGVNS. Written as DNA, the CDR3 is TGTGCCATCTTGGTCGGGACAGCTAAATACTACGAGCAGTACTTC. Its translation: CAILVGTAKYYEQYF.

The chain uses TRBV11-2 and TRBJ2-2, with D tentatively TRBD2 (6 bases). The germline V gene encodes CDR1 SGHAT and CDR2 FQNNGV. V lost 2 bases to trimming and J lost 6 bases, with 25 bases between them. The length of the CDR3 is 19 residues. The CDR3 sequence: CASSLRVISGGGVAGELFF. CDR3 DNA sequence: TGTGCCAGCAGCTTAAGGGTCATTAGCGGAGGTGGGGTGGCCGGGGAGCTGTTTTTT.

V usage is TRBV20-1 and J usage is TRBJ2-7; 12 bases are shared with TRBD1. The V segment lost 6 bases and the J segment 6 bases; nucleotides outside the gene matches: 9. Germline assignment: CDR1 DFQATT and CDR2 SNEGSKA (reference sequence). The CDR3 runs to 14 residues. Here the CDR3 DNA reads TGCAGTGCCATTAAAGGGACAGGGGGCTCCGAGCAGTACTTC. This encodes CSAIKGTGGSEQYF.

This clonotype was counted many times. The chain has TRBV6-1 and TRBJ2-2; 7 positions match TRBD2. With 6 bases clipped from V and 5 bases from J, the junction kept 3 bases outside the gene matches. The germline V gene encodes CDR1 MNHNS and CDR2 SASEGT. The CDR3 length is 13 residues. The CDR3 region has the DNA TGTGCCAGCAGACTAGCGTGGACCGGGGAGCTGTTTTTT. It translates to CASRLAWTGELFF.

V usage is TRBV18 and J usage is TRBJ2-3, with D uncertain. V lost 5 bases and J 3 bases, leaving 9 bases between the germline ends. The germline CDR1 and CDR2 sequences are KGHSH and LQKENI. The CDR3 runs 13 residues. In DNA form, the CDR3 reads TGTGCCAGCTCATCAACCCAGACAGATACGCAGTATTTT. Translation: CASSSTQTDTQYF.

The chain has TRBV24-1 and TRBJ2-3, with no clear D. Trimming left V 3 bases short and J 3 bases short, with 0 bases between. This CDR3 is built from 11 residues. CDR1 is KGHDR and CDR2 is SFDVKD in the germline V gene. The CDR3 DNA sequence: TGTGCCACCAGTGATACAGATACGCAGTATTTT. Amino acid sequence: CATSDTDTQYF.

This clonotype appeared many times. The chain employs TRBV6-2 or TRBV6-3 and TRBJ2-3; 10 positions agree with TRBD2. The CDR3 is made up of 17 amino acids. Trimming at V came to 6 bases and at J to 2 bases, leaving 11 bases not matched to a gene. From germline, CDR1 is MNHEY and CDR2 SVGEGT. The CDR3 loop reads CASRQSQREGVTDTQYF. For the CDR3, the DNA is TGTGCCAGCAGGCAATCCCAGCGGGAGGGAGTCACAGATACGCAGTATTTT.

This clonotype showed up just a few times. The J gene is TRBJ2-7, the V gene TRBV12-5; no clear D gene. CDR3 length equals 11 residues. Between the trimmed V and J ends, which lost 5 bases and 7 bases, there was a span of 9 bases. The V gene's germline CDR1 is LGHNT and CDR2 FRNRAP. The chain's CDR3 is CASGPDSEQYF. The CDR3 nucleotides read TGTGCTAGTGGTCCCGATTCAGAGCAGTACTTC.

The sample holds a few counts of this clonotype. V and J are TRBV28 and TRBJ1-2; unclear D gene. The V end was cut by 3 bases, the J end by 4 bases, with 6 bases between. The CDR3 is 12 residues long. Per the germline V gene, CDR1 is MDHEN and CDR2 is SYDVKM. The CDR3 protein is CASSLQVYGYTF. For the CDR3, the DNA is TGTGCCAGCAGTTTGCAAGTCTATGGCTACACCTTC.

This clonotype was picked up a small number of times. The rearrangement joins TRBV19 to TRBJ1-5, with D maybe TRBD1 (5 bases). The CDR3 consists of 18 residues. Germline V gene lookup returns CDR1 LNHDA and CDR2 SQIVND (reference sequence). Trimming pared 6 bases from V and 0 bases from J, leaving 21 bases between. The CDR3 DNA sequence: TGTGCCAGTAGCAGAGCTTTACCCGACAGCGTTAGCAATCAGCCCCAGCATTTT. It encodes CASSRALPDSVSNQPQHF.

This chain uses TRBV19 with TRBJ1-5; a weak D match, TRBD1 (6 bases). Germline V gene data show CDR1 as LNHDA and CDR2 as SQIVND (reference sequence). CDR3 length equals 15 residues. Trimming pared 6 bases from V and 3 bases from J, leaving 15 bases between. CDR3 protein: CASRHGQTYNQPQHF. The CDR3 DNA reads as TGTGCCAGTAGACACGGACAGACCTACAATCAGCCCCAGCATTTT.

This clonotype was observed a handful of times. The V call is TRBV5-1, the J call TRBJ2-2, with 13 nucleotides matching TRBD2. The CDR3 loop spans 17 amino acids. The germline CDR1 and CDR2 sequences are SGHRS and YFSETQ. V gave up 3 bases and J gave up 0 bases; unmatched junction bases: 2. The CDR3 nucleotides read TGCGCCAGCAGCTGGGGACTAGCGGGACCGAACACCGGGGAGCTGTTTTTT. Residues: CASSWGLAGPNTGELFF.

The table lists this clonotype with a few counts. This chain uses TRBV29-1 with TRBJ1-4; 9 positions match TRBD1. Trimming at V came to 7 bases and at J to 7 bases, leaving 10 bases not matched to a gene. This CDR3 is built from 14 residues. Germline CDR1 is SQVTM and CDR2 is ANQGSEA. CDR3 loop: CSGSTGGAGEKLFF. In DNA, the CDR3 is TGCAGCGGATCAACAGGGGGCGCGGGTGAAAAACTGTTTTTT.

There are many counts of this clonotype. CDR3 coding DNA: TGTGCCACCAGTTATGCGACAGGCTCGGGTACGCAGTATTTT. Translating gives CATSYATGSGTQYF. The chain combines TRBV24-1 with TRBJ2-3; tentative D call: TRBD1 (6 bases). This CDR3 spans 14 amino acids. CDR1 KGHDR and CDR2 SFDVKD come from the germline V gene. Trimming took 6 bases from V and 8 from J, leaving 17 bases between them.

This clonotype was found many times. This chain connects TRBV2 to TRBJ2-5, with D perhaps matching TRBD1 or TRBD2 (5 bases each). The CDR3 totals 11 residues. Trimming left V 6 bases short and J 10 bases short, with 12 bases between. CDR1 SNHLY and CDR2 FYNNEI come from the germline V gene. The CDR3 DNA sequence: TGTGCCAGCAGGGGGACCCAGATCCAGTACTTC. It encodes CASRGTQIQYF.

The chain has TRBV20-1 and TRBJ2-1; 7 bases line up with TRBD2. Germline V gene data show CDR1 as DFQATT and CDR2 as SNEGSKA (reference sequence). The trim removed 2 bases at V and 0 bases at J, leaving 7 bases unmatched. The CDR3 totals 16 residues. CDR3 nucleotides: TGCAGTGCTAGACTAGCGGAAAGGAGCTCCTACAATGAGCAGTTCTTC. It encodes CSARLAERSSYNEQFF.

This clonotype was detected ten times or more. The V and J genes are TRBV11-2 and TRBJ2-7, with 9 nucleotides matching TRBD1. The V gene end was trimmed by 1 base and the J gene end by 2 bases; junction bases not matched to a gene: 9. Germline-derived CDR1 and CDR2 are SGHAT and FQNNGV. CDR3 size: 17 residues. CDR3 in DNA: TGTGCCAGCAGCTTAGTTGCTGGGACAGGGAGTCCCTACGAGCAGTACTTC. Its translation is CASSLVAGTGSPYEQYF.

The sample holds a few counts of this clonotype. Relative to the germline gene, one junction end is altered; a read error may explain this. The chain recombines TRBV19 with TRBJ1-1; D remains ambiguous. Germline-derived CDR1 and CDR2 are LNHDA and SQIVND (reference sequence). The CDR3 covers 14 residues. CDR3 DNA sequence: TGTGCCAGTAACGCCATAGGGTGGAGCACTGAGGCTTTCTTT. It codes for CASNAIGWSTEAFF.

V and J are TRBV3-1 and TRBJ2-7; 7 bases line up with TRBD1. The germline gives CDR1 LGHDT, CDR2 YNNKEL (reference sequence). Trimming at V came to 2 bases and at J to 7 bases, leaving 11 bases not matched to a gene. The CDR3 runs 15 residues. The CDR3 DNA reads as TGTGCCAGCAGCCAAAGGGGGCACGGTGACGGGGAGCAGTACTTC. Its protein product is CASSQRGHGDGEQYF.

This clonotype has just a few counts. Likely a read error: the CDR3 ends without its conserved phenylalanine or tryptophan. This sequence joins TRBV28 and TRBJ2-7; maybe TRBD1 (6 bases). Between the trimmed V and J ends, which lost 6 bases and 5 bases, there was a span of 8 bases. Germline V gene data show CDR1 as MDHEN and CDR2 as SYDVKM. The length of the CDR3 is 11 residues. The DNA of the CDR3 is TGTGCCAGCAGGTACAGGGACGAGCAGTACCTC. This sequence encodes CASRYRDEQYL.

This clonotype showed up many times. The J gene is TRBJ2-3, the V gene TRBV6-2 or TRBV6-3; 11 positions match TRBD2. Germline CDR1 reads MNHEY; CDR2 reads SVGEGT. V lost 5 bases, J lost 6 bases, and 10 bases stayed unmatched. The CDR3 runs 16 residues. In DNA, the CDR3 is TGTGCCAGCAGTGATCGTAGCGGGAGGGCTCGGGATACGCAGTATTTT. This translates into CASSDRSGRARDTQYF.

This clonotype appeared many times. The CDR3 bases are TGTGCCAGCAGCTTAGGCCTAGTTGTTCGTGATGAGCAGTTCTTC. Amino acid sequence: CASSLGLVVRDEQFF. The rearrangement uses TRBV11-2 and TRBJ2-1; no clear D gene. V lost 1 base and J 8 bases, leaving 15 bases between the germline ends. Germline V CDR1 and CDR2: SGHAT, FQNNGV. The CDR3 is made up of 15 amino acids.

The V gene is TRBV5-1, the J gene TRBJ2-5, with a tentative D call TRBD1 (5 bases). V was cut by 0 bases and J by 4 bases, with 10 bases left in between. Germline V CDR1 and CDR2: SGHRS, YFSETQ. The CDR3 sequence is 14 residues long. The CDR3 reads CASSLVAGPETQYF. CDR3 bases: TGCGCCAGCAGCTTGGTAGCAGGGCCAGAGACCCAGTACTTC.

This clonotype was picked up a small number of times. The rearrangement joins TRBV29-1 to TRBJ2-3; D uncertain. CDR1 is SQVTM and CDR2 is ANQGSEA in the germline V gene. The length of the CDR3 is 12 residues. The V end lost 4 bases, the J end lost 4 bases, and 9 bases lay between the germline ends. The CDR3 bases are TGCAGCGTTGTTTCGAAGGCAGATACGCAGTATTTT. Protein: CSVVSKADTQYF.

In DNA form, the CDR3 reads TGTGCCAGCAATAACCGGGCCACTTTCCAGGGGGAGCTGTTTTTT. Amino acid sequence: CASNNRATFQGELFF. The chain is built from TRBV6-1 and TRBJ2-2; D ambiguous. Trimming removed 7 bases at V and 8 bases at J, with 20 bases between. The CDR3 runs 15 residues. Germline V gene sequence: CDR1 MNHNS, CDR2 SASEGT.

The rearrangement uses TRBV25-1 and TRBJ1-2; D remains ambiguous. This CDR3 has 13 amino acids. Germline V lookup: CDR1 MGHDK, CDR2 SYGVNS. V was clipped by 7 bases and J by 7 bases, with 16 bases between them. Here the CDR3 DNA reads TGTGCCAGCACTCCAGGTGGGGTGGCTGGCTACACCTTC. Residues: CASTPGGVAGYTF.

On this clonotype: A much larger clone differs by one base, so this may be a read error. Written as DNA, the CDR3 is TGTGCCAGCAGCCCACGACAGGGAGGCGATGAGCAGTTCTTC. Translated: CASSPRQGGDEQFF. V and J are TRBV3-1 and TRBJ2-1; tentative D call: TRBD1 (7 bases). The CDR3 is 14 amino acids. Germline V lookup: CDR1 LGHDT, CDR2 YNNKEL (reference sequence). Trimming took off 4 bases at V and 8 bases at J, with 15 bases between the two ends.

This clonotype occurred a few times. The chain has TRBV7-3 and TRBJ2-1, with TRBD1 matching over 7 bases. V was clipped by 4 bases and J by 12 bases; unmatched bases: 12. This CDR3 contains 14 residues. Germline V lookup: CDR1 SGHTA, CDR2 FQGTGA. This CDR3 is CASSSGTGERGQFF. CDR3 DNA: TGTGCCAGCAGCTCAGGAACAGGGGAACGAGGGCAGTTCTTC.

Many counts were recorded for this clonotype. The V call is TRBV10-3, the J call TRBJ2-5, with D tentatively TRBD2 (5 bases). The CDR3 is 14 residues long. CDR1 is ENHRY, CDR2 SYGVKD, per germline. With 4 bases removed from V and 5 bases from J, the gap between germline ends came to 14 bases. The CDR3 sequence is CAISAGPQRETQYF. The CDR3 DNA sequence: TGTGCCATCAGTGCTGGCCCTCAGCGGGAGACCCAGTACTTC.